This TCR beta chain was sequenced in a study of early T cells in non-severe SARS-CoV-2 infection. This clonotype was counted at least ten times. CDR3 length equals 13 residues. V was pared by 7 bases and J by 4 bases, with 17 bases between. CDR1 and CDR2 (germline): SQVTM, ANQGSEA. Unique molecular identifiers were attached to individual cDNA molecules. TCRdb recomputed calls from the 5' RACE reads with MiXCR, one row per CDR3 protein. The sample holds about 90,000 distinct CDR3 sequences, roughly 12% seen once. Sample: whole blood, taken at baseline. The sequence was collected from an adult who was a healthcare worker with PCR-confirmed SARS-CoV-2 infection or an uninfected control (not recorded which). The V gene is TRBV29-1, the J gene TRBJ2-7; a possible D gene is TRBD2 (6 bases). The CDR3 nucleotides read TGCAGCGCGTTTGACCGGGAGACGTACGAGCAGTACTTC. It specifies CSAFDRETYEQYF.